The 22 T cell receptor beta chains below all came from one sample that was sequenced in a study of blood T cells in healthy people across ages. A sample-barcoded 5' primer and a J-beta primer mix were used in a second PCR of roughly 7 to 12 cycles. TCRdb reprocessed the 5' RACE reads with MiXCR, giving one entry per CDR3 protein. This sample has about 750,000 distinct CDR3 sequences, with about 48% found just once. The specimen sequenced was blood. The receptor source for this set is a man older than 75 in good health.

This clonotype has only one observation. The rearrangement uses TRBV27 and TRBJ1-1; D is undetermined. V lost 5 bases and J 2 bases, leaving 9 bases between the germline ends. The CDR3 sequence is 13 residues long. CDR1 is MNHEY and CDR2 is SMNVEV in the germline V gene (reference sequence). The CDR3, as DNA: TGTGCCAGCAGTGATTGGTTTAACACTGAAGCTTTCTTT. Its protein product is CASSDWFNTEAFF.

This clonotype turned up a few times. The CDR3: CASSFSGQAQNIQYF. The CDR3 DNA sequence: TGTGCCAGCAGCTTTAGCGGACAGGCCCAAAACATTCAGTACTTC. The J gene is TRBJ2-4, the V gene TRBV13, with D perhaps matching TRBD1 (7 bases). The CDR3 length is 15 residues. Germline assignment: CDR1 PRHDT and CDR2 FYEKMQ (reference sequence). With 3 bases removed from V and 5 bases from J, the gap between germline ends came to 14 bases. Looking up the rest from reference TRBV13 and TRBJ2-4 gives the full variable domain: AAGVIQSPRHLIKEKRETATLKCYPIPRHDTVYWYQQGPGQDPQFLISFYEKMQSDKGSIPDRFSAQQFSDYHSELNMSSLELGDSALYFCASSFSGQAQNIQYFGAGTRLSVL.

This clonotype appeared a few times. This chain links TRBV27 with TRBJ1-2; 9 bases are a match to TRBD1. Germline V gene sequence: CDR1 MNHEY, CDR2 SMNVEV (reference sequence). Losses at the gene ends were 3 bases for V and 10 bases for J; bases not matched to a gene: 6. The CDR3 consists of 13 residues. The CDR3 DNA is TGTGCCAGCAGTTTTGCTCGGACAGGGGACTACACCTTC. Protein: CASSFARTGDYTF.

This clonotype turned up a few times. The genes are TRBV6-6 and TRBJ1-4; D unclear. Germline V lookup: CDR1 MNHNY, CDR2 SVGAGI (reference sequence). Trimming took off 2 bases at V and 10 bases at J, with 11 bases between the two ends. The CDR3 contains 13 residues. The CDR3 sequence is CASSYNPGRKLFF. In nucleotides, the CDR3 is TGTGCCAGCAGTTACAACCCGGGTAGAAAACTGTTTTTT.

In its sample, this clonotype was seen a few times. The J gene is TRBJ2-3, the V gene TRBV29-1; 8 bases are a match to TRBD2. CDR1 is SQVTM and CDR2 is ANQGSEA in the germline V gene. Losses at the gene ends were 5 bases for V and 2 bases for J; bases not matched to a gene: 3. The CDR3 is 13 residues long. This chain's CDR3 is CSVRGRFTDTQYF. CDR3 in DNA: TGCAGCGTTCGCGGGAGGTTCACAGATACGCAGTATTTT.

V is TRBV10-3 and J is TRBJ2-4, with D unclear. Trimming removed 5 bases from V and 6 bases from J, with 14 bases in between. This CDR3 has 14 residues. CDR1 is ENHRY, CDR2 SYGVKD, per germline. The CDR3 DNA reads as TGTGCCATCAGTTCACCCTCGAGGTCAAACATTCAGTACTTC. Its protein is CAISSPSRSNIQYF.

The CDR3 here is CASSQEPGTYYGYTF. CDR3 in DNA: TGTGCCAGCAGCCAAGAGCCCGGGACATACTATGGCTACACCTTC. The chain has TRBV4-2 and TRBJ1-2; perhaps TRBD1 as D (6 bases). CDR1 and CDR2 from the germline V gene are LGHNA and YNFKEQ. CDR3 length: 15 residues. V gave up 0 bases and J gave up 3 bases, with 11 bases separating them.

This rearrangement joins TRBV20-1 to TRBJ1-2; D unclear. Germline V gives CDR1 DFQATT, CDR2 SNEGSKA (reference sequence). CDR3 length: 14 amino acids. The V end was cut by 8 bases, the J end by 3 bases, with 19 bases between. The CDR3 reads CSTRREAPYYGYTF. The CDR3 nucleotides read TGCAGTACCAGACGGGAGGCTCCGTACTATGGCTACACCTTC.

Note on this clonotype: A read error may explain this, as a much larger clone is one base away. The chain employs TRBV7-2 and TRBJ2-5; D is uncertain. CDR1 is SGHTA and CDR2 is FQGNSA in the germline V gene. This CDR3 has 14 amino acids. In nucleotides, the CDR3 is TGTGCCAGCAGCTTAGGTGTTGGGGTAGAGACCCCGTACTTC. Protein sequence: CASSLGVGVETPYF.

CDR3 in amino acids: CSARGTSTETQFF. CDR3 DNA: TGCAGTGCTAGAGGGACTAGCACGGAGACCCAGTTCTTC. V usage is TRBV20-1 and J usage is TRBJ2-1; 8 bases match TRBD2. The V segment lost 1 base and the J segment 13 bases; nucleotides outside the gene matches: 9. From germline, CDR1 is DFQATT and CDR2 SNEGSKA (reference sequence). The CDR3 contains 13 residues.

CDR3 amino acids: CASSLANRAKGYTF. For the CDR3, the DNA is TGTGCCAGCAGTTTGGCGAACAGGGCTAAGGGCTACACCTTC. This chain joins TRBV28 and TRBJ1-2; D might be TRBD1 (6 bases). The CDR3 loop spans 14 amino acids. V was pared by 3 bases and J by 8 bases, with 16 bases between. CDR1 is MDHEN and CDR2 is SYDVKM in the germline V gene.

Only a few counts were recorded for this clonotype. The CDR3 here is CASRTGTGGFSEQYF. The CDR3 nucleotides are TGCGCCAGCAGAACTGGGACAGGGGGCTTTAGTGAGCAGTACTTC. This chain joins TRBV5-1 and TRBJ2-7; TRBD1 agrees at 12 bases. After removal of 5 bases from V and 7 bases from J, the junction contained 10 bases not matched to a gene. This CDR3 spans 15 amino acids. Germline V gives CDR1 SGHRS, CDR2 YFSETQ.

The chain employs TRBV7-7 and TRBJ2-3; TRBD2 might be the D (6 bases). V gave up 5 bases and J gave up 6 bases, with 21 bases separating them. Germline values: CDR1 SSHAT, CDR2 FNYEAQ (reference sequence). This CDR3 has 16 residues. CDR3 region: CASSRNYRDSGDTQYF. CDR3 coding DNA: TGTGCCAGCAGCCGTAATTACCGGGACTCAGGGGATACGCAGTATTTT.

This clonotype was seen more than once but under ten times. V usage is TRBV18 and J usage is TRBJ1-2; 11 nucleotides align to TRBD1. The CDR3 is 16 amino acids. Germline V lookup: CDR1 KGHSH, CDR2 LQKENI. V gave up 6 bases and J gave up 6 bases; unmatched junction bases: 12. CDR3 nucleotide sequence: TGTGCCAGCTCGAGGCTTGAACGGACAGGGGGCGATGGCTACACCTTC. Its protein is CASSRLERTGGDGYTF.

The V call is TRBV27, the J call TRBJ2-1; a possible D gene is TRBD2 (5 bases). V was shortened by 4 bases and J by 3 bases, with 16 bases between the two germline ends. Per the germline V gene, CDR1 is MNHEY and CDR2 is SMNVEV (reference sequence). There are 16 residues in the CDR3. As DNA, the CDR3 is TGTGCCAGCAGTTCCCTGGAGTGGGAGTACTACAATGAGCAGTTCTTC. Encoded protein: CASSSLEWEYYNEQFF.

The gene calls are TRBV27 and TRBJ2-3, with 10 bases matching TRBD2. With 4 bases clipped from V and 3 bases from J, the junction kept 4 bases outside the gene matches. The CDR3 covers 15 residues. CDR1 is MNHEY and CDR2 is SMNVEV in the germline V gene (reference sequence). CDR3 nucleotides: TGTGCCAGCAGTTCCTCACTAGCGGGAACAGATACGCAGTATTTT. This translates into CASSSSLAGTDTQYF.

This clonotype was seen more than once but under ten times. V gene TRBV11-2 combines with J gene TRBJ2-7, with a tentative D call TRBD1 (6 bases). The ends were cut back, 1 base at V and 2 bases at J, with 15 bases in the middle. The CDR3 is 16 residues long. Germline V gives CDR1 SGHAT, CDR2 FQNNGV. The CDR3 nucleotides read TGTGCCAGCAGCTTAGGGGGGACAACGAACCCCTACGAGCAGTACTTC. Translation: CASSLGGTTNPYEQYF.

This clonotype was seen more than once but under ten times. This chain links TRBV20-1 with TRBJ2-7; D is possibly TRBD2 (6 bases). The CDR3 runs 14 residues. V dropped 4 bases and J dropped 1 base, with 14 bases sitting between them. CDR1 is DFQATT and CDR2 is SNEGSKA in the germline V gene (reference sequence). The CDR3 coding sequence is TGCAGTGCTATGCCCGGGAGTGTGTCCTACGAGCAGTACTTC. Translated, it gives CSAMPGSVSYEQYF.

The CDR3 DNA is TGTGCCAGCAGTCGGGACAGGGCTTTACCAGAGACCCAGTACTTC. Its protein is CASSRDRALPETQYF. The rearrangement links TRBV7-2 to TRBJ2-5; 9 positions agree with TRBD1. The V and J ends lost 6 bases and 4 bases, in that order; junction bases with no gene match: 9. Germline-derived CDR1 and CDR2 are SGHTA and FQGNSA. The length of the CDR3 is 15 residues.

This chain uses TRBV11-2 with TRBJ2-7, with TRBD2 matching over 7 bases. V shed 1 base, J shed 5 bases, and the junction held 8 bases outside the gene matches. Per germline, CDR1 SGHAT and CDR2 FQNNGV. The CDR3 spans 15 residues. The CDR3, as DNA: TGTGCCAGCAGCTTAGTGGCGGGAGTGAAGAACGAGCAGTACTTC. It codes for CASSLVAGVKNEQYF. Looking up the rest from reference TRBV11-2 and TRBJ2-7 gives the full variable domain: EAGVAQSPRYKIIEKRQSVAFWCNPISGHATLYWYQQILGQGPKLLIQFQNNGVVDDSQLPKDRFSAERLKGVDSTLKIQPAKLEDSAVYLCASSLVAGVKNEQYFGPGTRLTVT.

The chain uses TRBV29-1 and TRBJ2-1, with TRBD2 matching 9 bases. Matching the DNA end better, TRBJ2-7 makes the J call doubtful. The CDR3 sequence is 14 residues long. CDR1 SQVTM and CDR2 ANQGSEA come from the germline V gene. CDR3 in DNA: TGCAGCGTTCCGACTAGCGGCTCCTACAATGAGCAGTACTTC. Amino acid sequence: CSVPTSGSYNEQYF.

In its sample, this clonotype was seen a few times. The chain uses TRBV5-1 and TRBJ2-1; unclear D gene. Germline loops: CDR1 SGHRS, CDR2 YFSETQ. V gave up 1 base and J gave up 7 bases, with 6 bases separating them. The CDR3 is 12 residues long. In DNA, the CDR3 is TGCGCCAGCAGCTTGTCTTTGAATGAGCAGTTCTTC. Protein product: CASSLSLNEQFF.